The 29 T cell receptor beta chains reported below all come from one sample, sequenced in a study of tumor-infiltrating lymphocytes in primary liver carcinoma. Germline DNA was also extracted, with blood RNA taken from unsorted whole blood. cDNA specific to TCR beta was made from about 0.45 ug of total RNA, with a constant-region primer employed for priming. Three nested multiplex PCR rounds of slightly modified ARM-PCR generated TCR beta libraries. Each of the first two PCR rounds ran approximately 10 cycles with TRBV1-TRBV30 forward and C-beta reverse primers. TCRdb re-analysed the multiplex PCR reads in MiXCR, keeping a single row per CDR3 protein. The sample yields fewer than 400,000 distinct CDR3 sequences, roughly 60% seen once. Material: peripheral blood. The source of these receptors is a man aged 40-50 years with primary liver carcinoma and hepatitis B virus infection.

Comments on this clonotype: A much larger clone differs from this one at a single base, so this may be a read error. The CDR3 region is CACSLGNYEQYF. The DNA of the CDR3 is TGTGCCTGCAGCTTAGGGAATTACGAGCAGTACTTC. The V call is TRBV11-2, the J call TRBJ2-7; no clear D gene. Germline V CDR1 and CDR2: SGHAT, FQNNGV. The CDR3 sequence is 12 residues long. Combining the CDR3 with reference TRBV11-2 and TRBJ2-7 gives the whole variable domain EAGVAQSPRYKIIEKRQSVAFWCNPISGHATLYWYQQILGQGPKLLIQFQNNGVVDDSQLPKDRFSAERLKGVDSTLKIQPAKLEDSAVYLCACSLGNYEQYFGPGTRLTVT.

Concerning this clonotype: In this CDR3 the conserved last residue, phenylalanine or tryptophan, is missing, so a read error is likely. J is TRBJ1-5 and V is TRBV4-2; no firm D call. The CDR3 runs to 15 residues. Germline-derived CDR1 and CDR2 are LGHNA and YNFKEQ. The CDR3 loop is CVSSQDAGSNQPQHV. The CDR3 DNA reads TGTGTCAGCAGCCAAGATGCAGGCTCCAATCAGCCCCAGCATGTT.

As for this clonotype: Just one base apart from a much larger clone, this may be a read error. The conserved phenylalanine or tryptophan normally closing the CDR3 is absent here, so this likely arose from a read error. The V and J genes are TRBV10-3 and TRBJ2-5, with a tentative D call TRBD1 (6 bases). The CDR3 length is 13 residues. V was cut by 6 bases and J by 5 bases, with 13 bases left in between. Per the germline V gene, CDR1 is ENHRY and CDR2 is SYGVKD. The CDR3 protein is CAIRGTSGETQYL. For the CDR3, the DNA is TGTGCCATCAGGGGGACATCAGGGGAGACCCAGTACTTA.

A remark on this clonotype: A much larger clone sits a single nucleotide away, making a read error possible. The chain is built from TRBV6-2 or TRBV6-3 and TRBJ2-5; D remains ambiguous. The DNA end lines up better with TRBJ2-1; the J call may be wrong. Germline CDR1 reads MNHEY; CDR2 reads SVGEGT. The CDR3 extends over 12 amino acids. Here the CDR3 reads CASSYVGETQFF. The CDR3 nucleotides are TGTGCCAGCAGTTACGTCGGAGAGACCCAGTTCTTC.

Turning to this clonotype: Being one base from a much bigger clone, this may be a read error. The genes are TRBV6-1 and TRBJ1-5; 8 nucleotides match TRBD1. Germline loops: CDR1 MNHNS, CDR2 SASEGT. The length of the CDR3 is 13 residues. After removal of 11 bases from V and 4 bases from J, the junction contained 7 bases not matched to a gene. This chain's CDR3 is CACLRQGNQPQHF. As DNA, the CDR3 is TGTGCCTGCTTAAGACAGGGGAATCAGCCCCAGCATTTT.

This sequence joins TRBV5-4 and TRBJ1-1, with D uncertain. The V end lost 2 bases, the J end lost 3 bases, and 8 bases lay between the germline ends. Germline CDR1 and CDR2: SGHNT and YYREEE (reference sequence). The CDR3 has 13 residues. Written as DNA, the CDR3 is TGTGCCAGCAGCTTCGTCGCGGACACTGAAGCTTTCTTT. Translated, it gives CASSFVADTEAFF.

This clonotype was counted between two and nine times. The V and J genes are TRBV7-8 and TRBJ2-2; TRBD1 agrees at 7 bases. J lost 5 bases, V lost 4 bases, and 16 bases had no gene match. The CDR3 spans 18 residues. Germline V lookup: CDR1 SGHVS, CDR2 FQNEAQ. The CDR3 loop is CASSSLGPGRGSTGELFF. The CDR3 DNA reads as TGTGCCAGCAGCTCCTTAGGGCCCGGCAGGGGGAGTACCGGGGAGCTGTTTTTT.

A remark on this clonotype: The junction and the germline gene differ at one end; a read error may be behind it. This chain uses TRBV6-2 or TRBV6-3 with TRBJ2-1; TRBD2 matches at 8 bases. This CDR3 has 15 residues. The germline gives CDR1 MNHEY, CDR2 SVGEGT. The CDR3 sequence: CASSYSLAGRNEHFF. The CDR3 DNA reads TGTGCCAGCAGTTACAGCTTAGCGGGAAGAAATGAGCACTTCTTC.

As regards this clonotype: Possible read error: a much larger clone is one base away. The CDR3 ends on some other residue instead of the conserved phenylalanine or tryptophan, so this is likely a read error. This chain links TRBV10-1 with TRBJ2-5; weak D call: TRBD1 (6 bases). The germline V and J ends were trimmed by 3 bases and 4 bases, with 12 bases remaining between them. CDR3 size: 14 residues. CDR1 is WNHNN and CDR2 is SYGVQD in the germline V gene (reference sequence). Here the CDR3 DNA reads TGCGCCAGCAGTGAAGCAGGGGCTGGAGAGACCCAGTACATC. This encodes CASSEAGAGETQYI.

This clonotype appeared a few times. The junction shows a germline mismatch at one end, possibly a read error. The chain joins TRBV12-3 or TRBV12-4 to TRBJ2-6; possible D gene TRBD1, 5 bases. The CDR3 totals 19 residues. The DNA for the CDR3 is TGTGCCAGCAGCCCGACCCGATCCACAGTTAGCTCTGGGGCCACCGTCCTGACTTTC. This gives the protein CASSPTRSTVSSGATVLTF.

This clonotype was counted at least ten times. This sequence joins TRBV6-2 or TRBV6-3 and TRBJ1-5, with D maybe TRBD1 (5 bases). CDR3 length: 14 residues. Germline V gives CDR1 MNHEY, CDR2 SVGEGT. Trimming took off 6 bases at V and 10 bases at J, with 19 bases between the two ends. CDR3 sequence: CASSPAYRQTPQHF. The DNA of the CDR3 is TGTGCCAGCAGCCCTGCGTACCGACAGACCCCCCAGCATTTT.

In this sample, this clonotype turned up a few times. The chain recombines TRBV5-6 with TRBJ2-1; 10 positions agree with TRBD2. J lost 2 bases, V lost 3 bases, and 2 bases had no gene match. The germline gives CDR1 SGHDT, CDR2 YYEEEE. The CDR3 is 15 amino acids. The CDR3 DNA sequence: TGTGCCAGCAGCTCTAGCGGGAGACCCTACAATGAGCAGTTCTTC. It codes for CASSSSGRPYNEQFF.

In its sample, this clonotype was seen many times. V and J are TRBV6-1 and TRBJ1-1; a weak D match, TRBD1 (5 bases). Trimming stripped 7 bases from V and 7 bases from J, with 16 bases between. The CDR3 is made up of 13 amino acids. The germline V gene encodes CDR1 MNHNS and CDR2 SASEGT. As DNA, the CDR3 is TGTGCCAGCACTCCACCCGGGGGTCGTGAAGCTTTCTTT. Protein product: CASTPPGGREAFF.

Comment on this clonotype: Being one base from a much bigger clone, this may be a read error. CDR3: CASSLTVSYEQYF. The CDR3 bases are TGTGCCAGCAGTTTGACAGTGTCCTACGAGCAGTACTTC. V usage is TRBV6-2 or TRBV6-3 and J usage is TRBJ2-7; tentative D call: TRBD1 (5 bases). The CDR3 is 13 residues long. In germline, CDR1 is MNHEY, CDR2 SVGEGT. Trimming cost V 4 bases and J 1 base, with 8 bases left between them.

The rearrangement uses TRBV28 and TRBJ1-2, with unresolved D. V was trimmed by 7 bases and J by 1 base, leaving 10 bases between them. CDR1 and CDR2 (germline): MDHEN, SYDVKM. The CDR3 has 13 residues. CDR3 residues: CASMGRDNYGYTF. CDR3 nucleotide sequence: TGTGCCAGCATGGGGAGGGATAACTATGGCTACACCTTC.

Worth noting for this clonotype: This may be a read error: a much more frequent sequence differs by one nucleotide. J is TRBJ2-4 and V is TRBV28; D call uncertain. The CDR3 sequence is 16 residues long. Germline V gene sequence: CDR1 MDHEN, CDR2 SYDVKM. CDR3: CASSFGIPLGKTIQYF. The CDR3 region has the DNA TGTGCCAGCAGTTTCGGAATTCCCTTGGGCAAAACCATTCAGTACTTC. Using reference TRBV28 and TRBJ2-4 for the parts outside the CDR3, the full variable domain is DVKVTQSSRYLVKRTGEKVFLECVQDMDHENMFWYRQDPGLGLRLIYFSYDVKMKEKGDIPEGYSVSREKKERFSLILESASTNQTSMYLCASSFGIPLGKTIQYFGAGTRLSVL.

As to this clonotype: This may be a read error, as it is one base from a much larger clone. The V call is TRBV29-1, the J call TRBJ1-1; 8 bases are a match to TRBD1. The CDR3 spans 11 residues. CDR1 SQVTM and CDR2 ANQGSEA come from the germline V gene. CDR3 sequence: CNVTGGTEAFF. The CDR3 nucleotides read TGCAACGTCACAGGGGGCACTGAAGCTTTCTTT.

CDR3 nucleotides: TGTGCCAGCAGTTCCCCCGGGACTGGCGGGAGGGCTTGTAATGAGCAGTTCTTC. The encoded protein is CASSSPGTGGRACNEQFF. The V gene is TRBV28, the J gene TRBJ2-1; 9 bases are a match to TRBD2. Germline CDR1 and CDR2: MDHEN and SYDVKM. The CDR3 sequence is 18 residues long. V lost 4 bases to trimming and J lost 7 bases; unmatched junction nucleotides: 17.

A remark on this clonotype: This could be a read error, since a much larger clone is one nucleotide away. The chain joins TRBV12-3 or TRBV12-4 to TRBJ2-2; 9 bases agree with TRBD1. The CDR3 covers 15 residues. The CDR3 sequence is CACSTRTGAPGELFF. In nucleotides, the CDR3 is TGTGCCTGCAGCACCCGGACAGGGGCGCCCGGGGAGCTGTTTTTT.

This clonotype was detected once. V is TRBV28 and J is TRBJ1-2; 8 bases are a match to TRBD1. V lost 6 bases, J lost 6 bases, and 12 bases stayed unmatched. The germline V gene encodes CDR1 MDHEN and CDR2 SYDVKM. The CDR3 has 15 amino acids. DNA for the CDR3: TGTGCCAGCAGACAATTTCCGACAGGGGTGAATGGCTACACCTTC. Its translation: CASRQFPTGVNGYTF.

The chain combines TRBV21-1 with TRBJ2-2; the table gives TRBD1 as D, unverified against the DNA. TRBV21-1 corresponds to a pseudogene. CDR3 length: 17 residues. CDR3 in DNA: TGTGCCAGCAGCCCCCGGGTTGCTACTAAGGCGGTGGATGAGCTGTTTTTT. Translated: CASSPRVATKAVDELFF.

On this clonotype: One end of the junction does not line up with germline, which may come from a read error. V is TRBV12-3 or TRBV12-4 and J is TRBJ1-5; D may be TRBD1 (5 bases). The length of the CDR3 is 14 residues. This chain's CDR3 is CASGFRALEQPQHF. CDR3 DNA sequence: TGTGCCAGCGGTTTCAGGGCGTTGGAGCAGCCCCAGCATTTT.

For this clonotype: At one boundary the junction diverges from the germline segment, which might be a read error. This rearrangement joins TRBV11-2 to TRBJ2-6; tentatively, D is TRBD1 (5 bases). CDR3 size: 15 residues. From germline, CDR1 is SGHAT and CDR2 FQNNGV. DNA of the CDR3: TGTGCCAACAGCCCACAGGTTCATGGGGCCAACGTCCTGACTTTC. Its protein product is CANSPQVHGANVLTF.

This clonotype was counted once. The CDR3 ends on some other residue instead of the conserved phenylalanine or tryptophan, so this is likely a read error. CDR3 DNA: TGTGCCAACAGTTCCGCCCTTGGAGGGGGCGAGCAGTACCTC. Translating gives CANSSALGGGEQYL. V usage is TRBV11-1 and J usage is TRBJ2-7; TRBD1 or TRBD2 may be the D gene (6 bases each). With 10 bases removed from V and 6 bases from J, the gap between germline ends came to 22 bases. Germline V gene data show CDR1 as SGHAT and CDR2 as FQDESV (reference sequence). This CDR3 is 14 amino acids long.

In the case of this clonotype: One end of the junction is discordant with germline, which a read error may explain. The J gene is TRBJ2-2, the V gene TRBV5-4; D is perhaps TRBD2 (5 bases). The CDR3 loop spans 16 amino acids. Germline loops: CDR1 SGHNT, CDR2 YYREEE (reference sequence). The CDR3 loop is CVSSLVSASNTGKLFF. The CDR3 DNA is TGTGTCAGCAGCTTGGTGTCTGCCTCGAACACCGGGAAGCTGTTTTTT.

Ten or more counts support this clonotype. This chain uses TRBV12-3 or TRBV12-4 with TRBJ1-1; unclear D gene. Trimming removed 7 bases from V and 1 base from J, with 13 bases in between. This CDR3 comprises 14 residues. CDR3 sequence (DNA): TGTGCCAGCACCCCCCATGTAGGGAACACTGAAGCTTTCTTT. Translating gives CASTPHVGNTEAFF.

This clonotype was counted between two and nine times. This may come from a read error, since a much larger clone is one base off. J is TRBJ2-2 and V is TRBV11-2, with D possibly being TRBD1 (5 bases). This CDR3 has 14 residues. The germline V gene has CDR1 SGHAT and CDR2 FQNNGV. Trimming cost V 4 bases and J 7 bases, with 13 bases left between them. DNA for the CDR3: TGTGCCAGCAGCTCCAGGGCAGGGCTCGGGGAGCTGTTTTTT. Translation: CASSSRAGLGELFF. Variable domain in full (rest from reference TRBV11-2 and TRBJ2-2): EAGVAQSPRYKIIEKRQSVAFWCNPISGHATLYWYQQILGQGPKLLIQFQNNGVVDDSQLPKDRFSAERLKGVDSTLKIQPAKLEDSAVYLCASSSRAGLGELFFGEGSRLTVL.

This clonotype came up once. The junction and the germline gene differ at one end; a read error may be behind it. For the CDR3, the DNA is TGTGCCAGCAGATACGAGGTCTACACCGGGAAGCTGTTTTTT. Translated, it gives CASRYEVYTGKLFF. The chain combines TRBV6-5 with TRBJ2-2, with TRBD2 as a possible D gene (5 bases). CDR3 length: 14 residues. Germline assignment: CDR1 MNHEY and CDR2 SVGAGI.

Notes on this clonotype: A much larger clone differs from this one at a single base, so this may be a read error. This rearrangement joins TRBV4-1 to TRBJ1-2; TRBD1 matches at 11 bases. Looked up from germline, CDR1 is MGHRA and CDR2 is YSYEKL. The CDR3 has 15 residues. Trimming cost V 4 bases and J 8 bases; bases outside gene matches: 9. The CDR3 protein is CASSPQGQGDAGYTF. The CDR3 nucleotides are TGCGCCAGCAGCCCCCAGGGACAGGGGGACGCGGGCTACACCTTC.